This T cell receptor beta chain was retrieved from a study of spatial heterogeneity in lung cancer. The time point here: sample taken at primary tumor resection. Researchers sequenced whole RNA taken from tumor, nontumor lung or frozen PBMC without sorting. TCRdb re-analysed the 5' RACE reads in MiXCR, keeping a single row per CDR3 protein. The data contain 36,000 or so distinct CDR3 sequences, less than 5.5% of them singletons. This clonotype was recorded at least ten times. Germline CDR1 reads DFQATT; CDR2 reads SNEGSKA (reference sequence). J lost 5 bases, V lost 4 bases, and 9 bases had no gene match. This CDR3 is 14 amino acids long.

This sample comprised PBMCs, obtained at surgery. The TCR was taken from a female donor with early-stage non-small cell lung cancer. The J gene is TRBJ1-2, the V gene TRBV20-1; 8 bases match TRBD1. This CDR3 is CSAKGPGGPYGYTF. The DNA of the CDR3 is TGCAGTGCTAAAGGCCCAGGGGGCCCTTATGGCTACACCTTC.